These 13 T cell receptor beta chains came from one sample sequenced in a study of blood T cell repertoires in COVID-19. Repertoires were generated with immunoSEQ multiplex PCR, while TCRdb's copy carries only in-frame clones and drops some. The table lists around 130,000 clones, approximately 80% of them singletons. The sample consisted of peripheral blood. Source of these receptors: a man between 40 and 49 years old with active or convalescent COVID-19.

The chain is built from TRBV5-5 and TRBJ2-1, with a tentative D call TRBD1 (5 bases). The CDR3 contains 15 residues. V was pared by 0 bases and J by 1 base, with 8 bases between. CDR1 and CDR2 from the germline V gene are SGHKS and YYEKEE (reference sequence). The CDR3 nucleotides read TGTGCCAGCAGCTTGGGGGCAGGGTCCTACAATGAGCAGTTCTTC. Its protein product is CASSLGAGSYNEQFF.

This chain's CDR3 is CASSETSGGGQPQHF. CDR3 in DNA: TGTGCCAGCAGCGAAACTAGCGGGGGGGGTCAGCCCCAGCATTTT. The J gene is TRBJ1-5, the V gene TRBV7-2, with D maybe TRBD1 (5 bases). The V end lost 5 bases, the J end lost 6 bases, and 17 bases lay between the germline ends. The CDR3 extends over 15 amino acids. CDR1 and CDR2 from the germline V gene are SGHTA and FQGNSA.

The chain carries TRBV5-6 and TRBJ1-5, with D unresolved. This CDR3 contains 15 residues. Germline V CDR1 and CDR2: SGHDT, YYEEEE. V lost 0 bases to trimming and J lost 0 bases, with 7 bases between them. CDR3 DNA sequence: TGTGCCAGCAGCTTGGGACTGAATAGCAATCAGCCCCAGCATTTT. Its protein is CASSLGLNSNQPQHF.

V and J are TRBV14 and TRBJ1-4; 9 bases fit TRBD1. Germline assignment: CDR1 SGHDN and CDR2 FVKESK. V shed 7 bases and J 7 bases; nucleotides not matched to a gene: 4. The length of the CDR3 is 13 residues. CDR3 sequence: CASNTGGVEKLFF. CDR3 DNA sequence: TGTGCCAGCAACACAGGGGGCGTTGAAAAACTGTTTTTT.

The J gene is TRBJ1-2, the V gene TRBV27, with D tentatively TRBD1 (6 bases). The length of the CDR3 is 16 residues. Trimming removed 6 bases at V and 4 bases at J, with 21 bases between. CDR1 is MNHEY, CDR2 SMNVEV, per germline (reference sequence). The CDR3 region is CASRFRAGAPIYGYTF. DNA of the CDR3: TGTGCCAGCAGATTTAGGGCAGGGGCTCCGATCTATGGCTACACCTTC.

The CDR3 here is CASSTTVREQFF. In DNA, the CDR3 is TGTGCCAGTAGTACAACAGTTCGGGAGCAGTTCTTC. The rearrangement links TRBV19 to TRBJ2-1; unclear D gene. This CDR3 is 12 amino acids long. The ends were cut back, 4 bases at V and 10 bases at J, with 11 bases in the middle. Germline V gives CDR1 LNHDA, CDR2 SQIVND (reference sequence).

The J gene is TRBJ2-5, the V gene TRBV5-4, with 9 bases identical to TRBD1. The ends lost 4 bases at V and 4 bases at J; junction bases unmatched: 11. Per the germline V gene, CDR1 is SGHNT and CDR2 is YYREEE (reference sequence). CDR3 length: 16 amino acids. The CDR3 sequence: CASSLSGQGGSETQYF. In DNA, the CDR3 is TGTGCCAGCAGCCTTTCGGGACAGGGAGGGTCAGAGACCCAGTACTTC.

The rearrangement joins TRBV4-1 to TRBJ1-4; D may be TRBD1 (5 bases). Germline assignment: CDR1 MGHRA and CDR2 YSYEKL. CDR3 size: 16 residues. V shed 4 bases and J shed 8 bases, with 20 bases lying between them. CDR3 sequence: CASSPPVRGMGEKLFF. The CDR3 DNA sequence: TGCGCCAGCAGCCCCCCGGTAAGGGGCATGGGCGAAAAACTGTTTTTT.

CDR3 coding DNA: TGTGCCAGCAGCCCGTCGGGGTCAGCTCACACCGGGGAGCTGTTTTTT. Amino acids: CASSPSGSAHTGELFF. The rearrangement uses TRBV11-3 and TRBJ2-2, with D perhaps TRBD2 (5 bases). This CDR3 region has 16 residues. Between the trimmed V and J ends, which lost 5 bases and 3 bases, there was a span of 16 bases. From germline, CDR1 is SGHNT and CDR2 YENEEA. Full variable domain (outside the CDR3, taken from reference TRBV11-3 and TRBJ2-2): EAGVVQSPRYKIIEKKQPVAFWCNPISGHNTLYWYLQNLGQGPELLIRYENEEAVDDSQLPKDRFSAERLKGVDSTLKIQPAELGDSAVYLCASSPSGSAHTGELFFGEGSRLTVL.

CDR3 region: CASSPSSGGANNEQFF. CDR3 bases: TGCGCCAGCAGCCCTTCTAGCGGGGGGGCGAACAATGAGCAGTTCTTC. The rearrangement links TRBV4-3 to TRBJ2-1; 12 bases align to TRBD2. The CDR3 sequence is 16 residues long. Trimming cost V 4 bases and J 5 bases; bases outside gene matches: 6. The V gene's germline CDR1 is LGHNA and CDR2 YSLEER.

In its sample, this clone was seen a few times. The rearrangement uses TRBV5-6 and TRBJ1-6; the D is unclear. This CDR3 is 15 amino acids long. The V and J ends lost 4 bases and 3 bases respectively, with 11 bases between them. In germline, CDR1 is SGHDT, CDR2 YYEEEE. In nucleotides, the CDR3 is TGTGCCAGCAGCAACCTACAGCTCTATAATTCACCCCTCCACTTT. Protein: CASSNLQLYNSPLHF. Full variable domain (outside the CDR3, taken from reference TRBV5-6 and TRBJ1-6): DAGVTQSPTHLIKTRGQQVTLRCSPKSGHDTVSWYQQALGQGPQFIFQYYEEEERQRGNFPDRFSGHQFPNYSSELNVNALLLGDSALYLCASSNLQLYNSPLHFGNGTRLTVT.

The chain combines TRBV29-1 with TRBJ2-1, with D perhaps matching TRBD1 (6 bases). CDR1 and CDR2 (germline): SQVTM, ANQGSEA. The CDR3 sequence is 13 residues long. With 6 bases removed from V and 6 bases from J, the gap between germline ends came to 15 bases. CDR3 DNA: TGCAGCGTAAACAGGGCCGTCGGCAATGAGCAGTTCTTC. Translated, it gives CSVNRAVGNEQFF.

V usage is TRBV30 and J usage is TRBJ1-6, with D tentatively TRBD1 (5 bases). V lost 5 bases and J 8 bases, leaving 13 bases between the germline ends. The CDR3 spans 13 residues. Looked up from germline, CDR1 is GTSNPN and CDR2 is SVGIG (reference sequence). For the CDR3, the DNA is TGTGCCTGGGGCCTGGGGGGTTATTCACCCCTCCACTTT. Translating it yields CAWGLGGYSPLHF.